The 16 T cell receptor beta chains reported below all come from one sample, sequenced in a study of T cells in Graves' hyperthyroidism and ophthalmopathy. Amplified TCR beta CDR3 regions came from RNA transcripts. The primer set for the first-round RT-PCR of the TCR CDR3 was HTBI. TCRdb passed the multiplex PCR reads through MiXCR, listing each CDR3 protein once. The sample consists of a few hundred thousand distinct CDR3 sequences, around 21% of them appearing once. The material sequenced was blood. All receptors come from a man younger than 35 with Graves' hyperthyroidism.

Many counts were recorded for this clonotype. The gene calls are TRBV12-3 or TRBV12-4 and TRBJ1-2, with a tentative D call TRBD1 (5 bases). Trimming took 5 bases from V and 5 from J, leaving 12 bases between them. The CDR3 sequence is 13 residues long. CDR3 DNA: TGTGCCAGCAGTCAGACAGAGGAATATGGCTACACCTTC. It yields the protein CASSQTEEYGYTF.

This clonotype was recorded at least ten times. A junction boundary mismatches the germline segment, possibly from a read error. V and J are TRBV30 and TRBJ1-5; the D is unclear. The germline V gene has CDR1 GTSNPN and CDR2 SVGIG (reference sequence). This CDR3 has 14 residues. The CDR3: CAWSEGLSNQPQHF. DNA for the CDR3: TGTGCCTGGAGTGAAGGTCTGAGCAATCAGCCCCAACATTTT.

The CDR3 nucleotides read TGCAGTGCTAGAGATGGGACGCCCTACGAGCAGTACTTC. Translated: CSARDGTPYEQYF. The chain has TRBV20-1 and TRBJ2-7; D may match TRBD1 or TRBD2 (5 bases each). V lost 0 bases and J 2 bases, leaving 8 bases between the germline ends. Germline V gene sequence: CDR1 DFQATT, CDR2 SNEGSKA (reference sequence). This CDR3 region has 13 residues.

Note on this clonotype: A much larger clone differs from this one at a single base, so this may be a read error. V is TRBV30 and J is TRBJ1-2; no reliable D call. The germline gives CDR1 GTSNPN, CDR2 SVGIG (reference sequence). This CDR3 is built from 13 residues. CDR3 coding DNA: TGTTCCGGCCGGACCCCTGGGCACTATGGCTACACCTTC. Protein: CSGRTPGHYGYTF.

This clonotype was seen a handful of times. V is TRBV2 and J is TRBJ1-5, with D tentatively TRBD1 (6 bases). In germline, CDR1 is SNHLY, CDR2 FYNNEI. The CDR3 covers 19 residues. Between the trimmed V and J ends, which lost 7 bases and 2 bases, there was a span of 27 bases. The chain's CDR3 is CASTPDRLAIGGRNQPQHF. The CDR3 DNA sequence: TGTGCCAGCACTCCCGACAGACTCGCGATAGGGGGGCGCAATCAGCCCCAGCATTTT.

This clonotype was seen repeatedly, ten times or more. The chain carries TRBV6-1 and TRBJ2-7; no reliable D call. Deletions cut 4 bases from V and 6 bases from J, with 16 bases between. This CDR3 is built from 14 residues. Looked up from germline, CDR1 is MNHNS and CDR2 is SASEGT. CDR3 residues: CASSVDWVAREQYF. In DNA, the CDR3 is TGTGCCAGCAGTGTGGATTGGGTGGCCCGCGAGCAGTACTTC.

The chain carries TRBV6-5 and TRBJ2-5, with TRBD2 as a possible D gene (7 bases). CDR1 is MNHEY, CDR2 SVGAGI, per germline. The CDR3 covers 13 residues. V lost 8 bases and J lost 0, with 10 bases in between. The CDR3 bases are TGTGCCAGCGGGAGGGGGTACCAAGAGACCCAGTACTTC. Translating it yields CASGRGYQETQYF.

This clonotype occurred many times. The J gene is TRBJ2-7, the V gene TRBV20-1; TRBD1 agrees at 9 bases. Looked up from germline, CDR1 is DFQATT and CDR2 is SNEGSKA (reference sequence). This CDR3 spans 13 amino acids. The CDR3 DNA sequence: TGCAGCCTTCCTGGACAGGGGTCCTACGAGCAGTACTTC. Its translation: CSLPGQGSYEQYF.

The chain uses TRBV5-8 and TRBJ2-4; D could derive from TRBD1 or TRBD2 (5 bases each). This CDR3 region has 12 residues. CDR1 is SGHTS, CDR2 YDEGEE, per germline. V was clipped by 5 bases and J by 9 bases, with 12 bases between them. The CDR3 DNA follows: TGTGCCAGCAGGGGGGACGTCGTCATTCAGTACTTC. Its translation: CASRGDVVIQYF.

The V call is TRBV6-5, the J call TRBJ2-2; 8 nucleotides align to TRBD2. This CDR3 region has 16 residues. The germline V gene has CDR1 MNHEY and CDR2 SVGAGI. After removal of 0 bases from V and 2 bases from J, the junction contained 2 bases not matched to a gene. The CDR3 bases are TGTGCCAGCAGTTACTCCGGGACTAGAAACACCGGGGAGCTGTTTTTT. Its protein product is CASSYSGTRNTGELFF.

The rearrangement joins TRBV7-9 to TRBJ2-5, with a weak D call TRBD2 (5 bases). The CDR3 is made up of 15 amino acids. V lost 0 bases and J lost 5, with 13 bases in between. CDR1 and CDR2 from the germline V gene are SEHNR and FQNEAQ (reference sequence). The CDR3 reads CASSLALRVVETQYF. CDR3 DNA sequence: TGTGCCAGCAGCTTAGCCTTGAGGGTGGTGGAGACCCAGTACTTC.

This clonotype showed up many times. The chain uses TRBV30 and TRBJ1-2; 8 bases are shared with TRBD1. This CDR3 is 14 amino acids long. V shed 3 bases and J 3 bases; nucleotides not matched to a gene: 6. From germline, CDR1 is GTSNPN and CDR2 SVGIG (reference sequence). Here the CDR3 reads CAWRLQGVYYGYTF. The CDR3 DNA reads TGTGCCTGGAGGCTACAGGGGGTCTACTATGGCTACACCTTC.

V usage is TRBV12-3 or TRBV12-4 and J usage is TRBJ1-5; D gene unclear. This CDR3 region has 13 residues. V shed 4 bases and J shed 4 bases, with 8 bases lying between them. The CDR3 sequence is CASSSPDNQPQHF. The CDR3 coding sequence is TGTGCCAGCAGTTCCCCGGATAATCAGCCCCAGCATTTT.

This clonotype was detected many times. This sequence joins TRBV5-1 and TRBJ2-7; the D is unclear. The ends were cut back, 3 bases at V and 4 bases at J, with 11 bases in the middle. Germline CDR1 and CDR2: SGHRS and YFSETQ. The CDR3 loop spans 13 amino acids. CDR3 bases: TGCGCCAGCAGCTCCTGGTTGGGGTACGAGCAGTACTTC. Its translation is CASSSWLGYEQYF. Complete variable domain (other parts from reference TRBV5-1 and TRBJ2-7): KAGVTQTPRYLIKTRGQQVTLSCSPISGHRSVSWYQQTPGQGLQFLFEYFSETQRNKGNFPGRFSGRQFSNSRSEMNVSTLELGDSALYLCASSSWLGYEQYFGPGTRLTVT.

The chain employs TRBV11-1 and TRBJ1-6, with TRBD1 matching over 10 bases. This CDR3 contains 19 residues. Trimming at V came to 0 bases and at J to 7 bases, leaving 12 bases not matched to a gene. CDR1 and CDR2 (germline): SGHAT, FQDESV (reference sequence). CDR3 sequence: CASSLAGTGALARNSPLHF. CDR3 DNA: TGTGCCAGCAGCTTAGCCGGGACAGGGGCATTAGCGAGGAATTCACCCCTCCACTTT.

At least ten counts were recorded for this clonotype. The chain employs TRBV12-3 or TRBV12-4 and TRBJ1-6; D call uncertain. The CDR3 length is 14 residues. V gave up 3 bases and J gave up 8 bases, with 11 bases separating them. CDR3 region: CASSLGRGHSPLHF. DNA of the CDR3: TGTGCCAGCAGTTTGGGCAGAGGGCATTCACCCCTCCACTTT.